This T cell receptor (beta chain) was sequenced during a study of low-dose radiotherapy and immunotherapy resistance in tumors (dated by TCRdb to 2021 to 2024). Describing the broader study: Cohort 1 received 0.5 Gy per fraction every 2 weeks, with a prescribed total PTV dose of 6.5 Gy. Nivolumab was administered intravenously as a 240 mg flat dose every two weeks, and ipilimumab was administered intravenously at 1 mg/kg every six weeks. Trial participants were not randomized into treatment groups. Intravenous cyclophosphamide at 200 mg/m2 was administered every two weeks, one day ahead of each radiation and immunotherapy administration. Cohort 2 received 1 Gy per fraction every two weeks, with a total of 13 Gy over 26 weeks. Aspirin 300 mg was taken orally once daily by patients for four cycles, starting on cycle 1 day 1. Eight patients were included in the translational analysis, namely three from the first dose cohort plus the first five from the second dose cohort.

As to this clonotype: Its antigen specificity is not known. Base qualities are not recorded, but no much larger clone differs from it by a single base.

Donors were enrolled in RACIN, a single-arm phase I dose-escalation trial combining nivolumab, ipilimumab, aspirin, low-dose cyclophosphamide and low-dose radiotherapy. Patients were eligible if they had advanced solid tumors that were TIL-negative. From the cysteine up to the phenylalanine, the CDR3 has a length of 13 residues. Only the CDR3 DNA is retained, 39 bases long and in frame from the first base. The germline V gene (reference sequence) gives CDR1 as MNHEY and CDR2 as SMNVEV. V is trimmed back by 8 bases and J by 7 bases, and the junction contains 8 bases that no gene match accounts for. First-strand cDNA was synthesized using Superscript III and a set of TRAV- and TRBV-specific primers, so that both TCRalpha and TCRbeta chains were covered. A roughly 21-cycle PCR with Phusion amplified the TCRs, pairing a constant-region primer with the adapter that was attached to the V primers. The isolated mRNA was amplified using the MessageAmp II aRNA Amplification Kit, with in vitro transcription performed for about 15 hours at 37 degrees C. mRNA for TCR sequencing was isolated with the Dynabeads mRNA DIRECT Purification Kit. Indexed Illumina adapters were added in a second Phusion PCR of 20 to 30 cycles, after which AMPure XP beads were used to purify the products. Under the source paper's analysis protocol: Using custom Perl scripts, TCR sequences encoding the same protein were pooled, out-of-frame sequences were removed, and the abundance of each clonotype was computed. Any TCR sequence supported by only a single read was excluded from analysis. Shannon entropy, Gini index, clonality, richness, and the frequency of TCRs shared between repertoires were included as repertoire metrics. Using fastp trimming at Q25 and MiXCR clonotype assembly, TCRdb reanalyzed the public sequencing data and kept in-frame beta chains. Every CDR3 protein is listed once, alongside the most common genes and DNA of its rows. The V and J calls reflect TCRdb's pipeline rather than the authors' work. In this sample the table shows about 9,600 distinct CDR3 sequences, about 68% of which occur a single time. In total, the top ten clones hold 1.4% of the sample.

The chain joins TRBV27 to TRBJ1-5, with TRBD1 identical over 7 junction bases. This TCR was sampled from a human donor with advanced metastatic prostate, ovarian, gallbladder or colorectal cancer (not recorded which). This table probably holds off-target reads from a library built for another chain. The CDR3 here reads CASLQGVWQPQHF. The bases read TGTGCCAGCTTGCAGGGGGTCTGGCAGCCCCAGCATTTT.